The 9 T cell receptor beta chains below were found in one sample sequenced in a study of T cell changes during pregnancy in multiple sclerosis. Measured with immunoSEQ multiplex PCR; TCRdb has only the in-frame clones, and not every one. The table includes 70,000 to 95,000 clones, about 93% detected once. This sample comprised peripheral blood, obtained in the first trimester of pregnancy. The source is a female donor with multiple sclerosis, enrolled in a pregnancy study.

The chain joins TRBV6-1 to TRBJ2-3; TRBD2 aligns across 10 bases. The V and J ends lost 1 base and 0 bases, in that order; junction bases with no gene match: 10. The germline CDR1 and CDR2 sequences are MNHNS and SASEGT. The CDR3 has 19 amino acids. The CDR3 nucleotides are TGTGCCAGCAGTGAAGAGGTGGATAGCGGGGGGACTAGCACAGATACGCAGTATTTT. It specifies CASSEEVDSGGTSTDTQYF.

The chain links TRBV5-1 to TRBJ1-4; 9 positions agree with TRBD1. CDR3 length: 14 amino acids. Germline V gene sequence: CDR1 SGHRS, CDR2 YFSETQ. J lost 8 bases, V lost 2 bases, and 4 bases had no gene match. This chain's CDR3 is CASSLQGASEKLFF. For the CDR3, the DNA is TGCGCCAGCAGCTTACAGGGGGCGAGCGAAAAACTGTTTTTT.

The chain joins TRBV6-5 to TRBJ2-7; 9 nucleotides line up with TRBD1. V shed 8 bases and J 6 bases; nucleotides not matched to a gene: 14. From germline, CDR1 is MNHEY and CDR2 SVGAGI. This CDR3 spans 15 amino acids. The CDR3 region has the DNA TGTGCCAGCGGGAACCATCCGGGACAGGGCGTCGAGCAGTACTTC. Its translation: CASGNHPGQGVEQYF.

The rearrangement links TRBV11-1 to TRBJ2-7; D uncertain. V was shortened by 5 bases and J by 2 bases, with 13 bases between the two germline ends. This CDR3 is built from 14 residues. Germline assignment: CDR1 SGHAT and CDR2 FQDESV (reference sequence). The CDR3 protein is CASSQAATAYEQYF. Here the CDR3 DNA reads TGTGCCAGCAGCCAGGCTGCTACAGCCTACGAGCAGTACTTC.

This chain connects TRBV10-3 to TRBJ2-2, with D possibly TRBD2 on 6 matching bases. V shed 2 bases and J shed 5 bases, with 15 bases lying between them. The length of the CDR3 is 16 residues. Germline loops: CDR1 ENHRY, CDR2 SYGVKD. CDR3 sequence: CAISEPLGGETGELFF. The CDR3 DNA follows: TGTGCCATCAGTGAGCCCCTTGGAGGGGAGACCGGGGAGCTGTTTTTT.

CDR3 loop: CASSLEGVWWNTIYF. The CDR3 coding sequence is TGTGCCAGCAGCTTGGAAGGGGTTTGGTGGAACACCATATATTTT. The chain has TRBV5-6 and TRBJ1-3; TRBD1 is a possible D gene (5 bases). V lost 0 bases and J 7 bases, leaving 14 bases between the germline ends. Germline V gives CDR1 SGHDT, CDR2 YYEEEE. The CDR3 contains 15 residues.

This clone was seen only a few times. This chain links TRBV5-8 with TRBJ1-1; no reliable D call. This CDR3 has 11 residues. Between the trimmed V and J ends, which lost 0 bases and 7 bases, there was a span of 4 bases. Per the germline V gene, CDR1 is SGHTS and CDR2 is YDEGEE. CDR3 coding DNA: TGTGCCAGCAGCTTGGCCGTTGAAGCTTTCTTT. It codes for CASSLAVEAFF.

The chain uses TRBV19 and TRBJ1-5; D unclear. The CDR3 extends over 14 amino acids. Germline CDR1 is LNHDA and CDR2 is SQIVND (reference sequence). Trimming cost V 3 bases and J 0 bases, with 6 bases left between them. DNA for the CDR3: TGTGCCAGTAGTATCCCCGGTAGCAATCAGCCCCAGCATTTT. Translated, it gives CASSIPGSNQPQHF.

CDR3 nucleotides: TGTGCCAGCAGCCCACCGACAGGGGGCACAGATACGCAGTATTTT. Translation: CASSPPTGGTDTQYF. The chain joins TRBV7-3 to TRBJ2-3; 8 positions match TRBD1. With V trimmed by 5 bases and J by 1 base, 5 bases remained unmatched. There are 15 residues in the CDR3. CDR1 is SGHTA and CDR2 is FQGTGA in the germline V gene.